A single T cell receptor beta chain is shown here with its context. Its antigen is unidentified. This entry belongs to a study of Graves' ophthalmopathy and Graves' hyperthyroidism. Study as a whole: Upon initial diagnosis and before any treatment, peripheral blood was collected.

The CDR3 is made up of 18 amino acids. J gave up 0 bases and V 4 bases, and 9 bases lay outside the gene matches. CDR1 is KGHSH, CDR2 LQKENI, per germline. Study-wide results and limits: As the model predicted ophthalmopathy progression, it achieved a sensitivity of about 71% and a specificity of approximately 72%.

Amplification of TCR beta CDR3 regions used RNA transcripts. An initial RT-PCR round employing HTBI primers preceded a second-round multiplex PCR. TCRdb reanalysed the multiplex PCR reads using MiXCR and keeps one entry per CDR3 protein. Here the sample spans a few hundred thousand distinct CDR3 sequences, 15% to 20% being singletons. The chain recombines TRBV18 with TRBJ1-6, with 7 nucleotides matching TRBD1. The source material was peripheral blood. This TCR came from an adult man with Graves' ophthalmopathy. CDR3 sequence reads: CASSQSPTGSSYNSPLHF. The CDR3, as DNA: TGTGCCAGCTCACAAAGCCCGACAGGGAGCTCCTATAATTCACCCCTCCACTTT.